Listed below are T cell receptor beta chains from one sample, sequenced in a study of neurological immune-mediated disorders. MiXCR, run by TCRdb on the 5' RACE reads, gives a single entry per CDR3 protein. Here the sample spans more than 35,000 distinct CDR3 sequences, 10% being singletons. The sample consisted of PBMCs. Receptors were obtained from a woman in her 30s with HTLV-1-associated myelopathy (HAM/TSP). Each CDR3 is given with its conserved first and last residue. A D gene is named only where the DNA matches it firmly. The size entry is marked missing in some rows and otherwise reads once, few, many or a size class.

-	TRBV7-7	TRBJ1-5	-	CASSLGINQPQHF	TGTGCCAGCAGCTTAGGGATCAATCAGCCCCAGCATTTT
-	TRBV18	TRBJ1-1	many	CASSPKGKGTEAFF	TGTGCCAGCTCACCAAAGGGGAAGGGCACTGAAGCTTTCTTT
-	TRBV20-1	TRBJ1-1	many	CSADVPGRRAFF	TGCAGTGCCGACGTACCAGGGAGAAGAGCTTTCTTT
-	TRBV6-5	TRBJ2-5	many	CASSYGQIQETQYF	TGTGCCAGCAGTTACGGGCAGATCCAAGAGACCCAGTACTTC
-	TRBV18	TRBJ2-7	many	CASSPSSGIRGREQYF	TGTGCCAGCTCACCCAGCTCCGGTATCAGGGGACGCGAGCAGTACTTC
TRBD1	TRBV2	TRBJ1-5	medium-sized	CASSTQGGGLQPQHF	TGTGCCAGCAGTACCCAGGGGGGAGGGCTCCAGCCCCAGCATTTT
-	TRBV5-1	TRBJ2-1	many	CASSPRGASSYNEQFF	TGCGCCAGCAGCCCCAGGGGGGCAAGCTCCTACAATGAGCAGTTCTTC
-	TRBV20-1	TRBJ1-4	medium-sized	CSASLFMGSNEKLFF	TGCAGTGCGAGCCTCTTTATGGGGTCTAATGAAAAACTGTTTTTT
-	TRBV20-1	TRBJ2-3	many	CSAGRDLLVDTQYF	TGCAGTGCTGGCCGGGACTTACTAGTGGATACGCAGTATTTT
-	TRBV20-1	TRBJ2-1	few	CSARDPGLGYNEQFF	TGCAGTGCTAGGGACCCAGGGCTCGGCTACAATGAGCAGTTCTTC
-	TRBV10-3	TRBJ2-3	many	CAINRDSTDTQYF	TGTGCCATCAATCGGGACTCCACAGATACGCAGTATTTT
-	TRBV11-2	TRBJ2-7	few	CASSLSSSLSSYEQYF	TGTGCCAGCAGCTTATCATCGTCTTTGAGCTCCTACGAGCAGTACTTC
TRBD2	TRBV15	TRBJ2-7	many	CATRASGGTAEQYF	TGTGCCACCAGAGCTAGCGGGGGTACCGCCGAGCAGTACTTC
-	TRBV20-1	TRBJ2-6	many	CSARWGDGANVLTF	TGCAGTGCTAGATGGGGGGATGGGGCCAACGTCCTGACTTTC
-	TRBV5-1	TRBJ2-7	many	CASSLGLQTYEQYF	TGCGCCAGCAGCTTGGGACTCCAAACCTACGAGCAGTACTTC
-	TRBV11-3	TRBJ2-3	-	CASSLVSGGGLTDTQYF	TGTGCCAGCAGCTTAGTGTCCGGCGGGGGCCTCACAGATACGCAGTATTTT
TRBD1	TRBV6-5	TRBJ2-3	-	CASKGQGRADTQYF	TGTGCCAGCAAAGGACAGGGGCGGGCAGATACGCAGTATTTT
TRBD2	TRBV18	TRBJ2-1	few	CASSPGLAGGYNEQFF	TGTGCCAGCTCACCCGGACTAGCGGGGGGTTACAATGAGCAGTTCTTC
-	TRBV2	TRBJ2-7	many	CASSEAGLAVAEYF	TGTGCCAGCAGTGAAGCGGGGTTGGCAGTGGCGGAGTACTTC
-	TRBV7-2	TRBJ1-3	medium-sized	CASSLASPSSGNTIYF	TGTGCCAGCAGCTTGGCCAGCCCCAGCTCTGGAAACACCATATATTTT
TRBD2	TRBV10-3	TRBJ2-3	many	CAIRSGGNTDTQYF	TGTGCCATCAGGAGCGGGGGGAACACAGATACGCAGTATTTT
TRBD1	TRBV5-1	TRBJ1-4	medium-sized	CASSLGQGTNEKLFF	TGCGCCAGCAGCTTGGGACAGGGCACTAATGAAAAACTGTTTTTT
-	TRBV20-1	TRBJ1-1	many	CSATRGVDTEAFF	TGCAGTGCTACGCGGGGTGTAGACACTGAAGCTTTCTTT
-	TRBV20-1	TRBJ1-5	many	CSAREGSNQPQHF	TGCAGTGCTAGAGAAGGGTCCAATCAGCCCCAGCATTTT